The clone carrying this TCR beta chain has just a few counts. Its target is not known. The data stem from a study of response to subunit inactivated influenza vaccine. Overall study results and limits: Seasonal influenza vaccination, on each occasion, was suggested by the authors to recruit few new T cells.

One entry per CDR3 protein results from TCRdb running MiXCR on the RT-PCR reads. The table shows about half a million distinct CDR3 sequences, with approximately 10% occurring only once. CDR3 length: 16 amino acids. Per germline, CDR1 SGHAT and CDR2 FQNNGV. V gave up 0 bases and J gave up 8 bases, with 18 bases separating them. The sequenced sample was PBMCs from blood, obtained about 40 days after vaccination. The J gene is TRBJ2-3, the V gene TRBV11-2; a possible D gene is TRBD1 (6 bases). The clonotype originates from a man over 45 who received an inactivated influenza vaccine. As DNA, the CDR3 is TGTGCCAGCAGCTTAGAACCACATGGGACACAAGCTACGCAGTATTTT. It encodes CASSLEPHGTQATQYF.